Below, 10 T cell receptor beta chains from the same sample are listed, as sequenced in a study of blood T cell repertoires in COVID-19. Using immunoSEQ multiplex PCR, the repertoire was profiled, and TCRdb retains in-frame clones only, with some absent. The sample lists around 250,000 clones; more than 75% were seen once. Sequenced material: peripheral blood. Receptors originate from an older woman who had recovered from COVID-19.

The chain couples TRBV3-1 (or the pseudogene TRBV3-2) to TRBJ2-1; 8 bases map to TRBD2. Unmatched junction bases numbered 12, after V lost 4 bases and J lost 7 bases. This CDR3 contains 16 residues. The germline CDR1 and CDR2 sequences are LGHDT and YNNKEL (reference sequence). CDR3 coding DNA: TGTGCCAGCAGCCCCCTCACACGGGGGGGCCGGAATGAGCAGTTCTTC. Its protein is CASSPLTRGGRNEQFF.

V is TRBV7-9 and J is TRBJ1-1; 10 bases fit TRBD1. This CDR3 spans 14 amino acids. CDR1 is SEHNR and CDR2 is FQNEAQ in the germline V gene (reference sequence). With 1 base clipped from V and 7 bases from J, the junction kept 3 bases outside the gene matches. The CDR3 loop is CASSLVGTGDEAFF. CDR3 DNA: TGTGCCAGCAGCTTAGTAGGGACAGGGGATGAAGCTTTCTTT.

This sequence joins TRBV15 and TRBJ2-3; TRBD2 agrees at 7 bases. This CDR3 comprises 11 residues. V shed 11 bases and J 3 bases; nucleotides not matched to a gene: 2. CDR1 and CDR2 from the germline V gene are LNHNV and YYDKDF (reference sequence). As DNA, the CDR3 is TGTGCCTTCGGGGGGACAGATACGCAGTATTTT. It specifies CAFGGTDTQYF.

The V call is TRBV16, the J call TRBJ2-2, with D tentatively TRBD1 (5 bases). CDR1 KGHSY and CDR2 FQNENV come from the germline V gene. V was shortened by 6 bases and J by 4 bases, with 12 bases between the two germline ends. This CDR3 has 14 amino acids. CDR3 sequence (DNA): TGTGCCAGCAGTCGGCAGGGTGGCACCGGGGAGCTGTTTTTT. Its protein product is CASSRQGGTGELFF.

The V call is TRBV19, the J call TRBJ1-2; D is perhaps TRBD1 (5 bases). V was clipped by 2 bases and J by 8 bases, with 12 bases between them. The CDR3 is 13 amino acids. CDR1 and CDR2 from the germline V gene are LNHDA and SQIVND (reference sequence). The CDR3 is CASSIQQVRGYTF. The CDR3 DNA reads TGTGCCAGTAGTATACAACAGGTTCGGGGCTACACCTTC. The full variable domain, in which reference TRBV19 and TRBJ1-2 provide the parts outside the CDR3, is DGGITQSPKYLFRKEGQNVTLSCEQNLNHDAMYWYRQDPGQGLRLIYYSQIVNDFQKGDIAEGYSVSREKKESFPLTVTSAQKNPTAFYLCASSIQQVRGYTFGSGTRLTVV.

The rearrangement links TRBV5-1 to TRBJ1-6, with D perhaps matching TRBD1 (6 bases). Per germline, CDR1 SGHRS and CDR2 YFSETQ. Trimming pared 0 bases from V and 7 bases from J, leaving 11 bases between. The CDR3 runs to 15 residues. The CDR3 DNA sequence: TGCGCCAGCAGCTTGGAGGGACAAGGAAATTCACCCCTCCACTTT. Its protein is CASSLEGQGNSPLHF.

CDR3: CASSPPPLQHRTGTMSYEQYF. The CDR3, as DNA: TGCGCCAGCAGCCCCCCTCCCCTCCAGCATCGCACCGGGACAATGTCCTACGAGCAGTACTTC. This rearrangement joins TRBV5-1 to TRBJ2-7; possible D gene TRBD1, 6 bases. Germline V CDR1 and CDR2: SGHRS, YFSETQ. V lost 4 bases to trimming and J lost 1 base, with 33 bases between them. The CDR3 has 21 amino acids.

The J gene is TRBJ1-2, the V gene TRBV7-8; 9 bases line up with TRBD1. CDR1 is SGHVS, CDR2 FQNEAQ, per germline. V gave up 2 bases and J gave up 8 bases; unmatched junction bases: 9. There are 15 residues in the CDR3. DNA for the CDR3: TGTGCCAGCAGCTTACTTCCGGGACAGGGACGAGGCTACACCTTC. This gives the protein CASSLLPGQGRGYTF.

The chain links TRBV7-2 to TRBJ1-2; 7 bases match TRBD1. There are 17 residues in the CDR3. In germline, CDR1 is SGHTA, CDR2 FQGNSA. V was clipped by 5 bases and J by 5 bases; unmatched bases: 17. CDR3: CASSPNRGSVLWYGYTF. The CDR3 bases are TGTGCCAGCAGCCCTAACAGGGGCTCAGTTCTATGGTATGGCTACACCTTC.

This chain connects TRBV15 to TRBJ2-3, with 9 nucleotides matching TRBD2. The V segment lost 0 bases and the J segment 6 bases; nucleotides outside the gene matches: 10. From germline, CDR1 is LNHNV and CDR2 YYDKDF (reference sequence). The CDR3 runs to 17 residues. In DNA form, the CDR3 reads TGTGCCACCAGCAGAGATCTTCAGGGCGGGGGGGAGGATACGCAGTATTTT. Translating it yields CATSRDLQGGGEDTQYF.